What follows describes a single T cell receptor (beta chain). In this sample, this clone turned up a few times. This clone's antigen is unknown. No much larger clone is present one base from it, and per-base qualities are unavailable. The data stem from a study of T cell responses to AZD1222 COVID-19 vaccine (dated by TCRdb to the early 2020s). Turning to the overall study: Because spike-specific TCR depth and breadth did not differ between the two schedules, AZD1222 recipients who got a second dose at roughly 4 weeks were pooled with those who got a second dose at roughly 12 weeks. A total of under 250 trial participants underwent TCR sequencing, of whom roughly 210 had received two doses of AZD1222 and about 25 had received two doses of the MenACWY control vaccine. Enrollment into the trials was organized by age into subgroups of 18-55, 56-69 and 70-plus years, and those subgroups contained roughly 150, 30 and 60 TCR-sequenced participants, respectively.

Summary of the overall study and its limitations: The vaccine-associated CD4 TCRs covered the entire spike protein, and the dominant responses fell in regions 160-218 and 743-854. After two AZD1222 doses, spike-specific TCR breadth and depth were significantly higher than at day 0 and than in MenACWY recipients. Conclusions about previously exposed vaccinees are limited, since just 5 or 6 AZD1222 recipients were seropositive for SARS-CoV-2 at baseline. Nearly half of unique spike-specific TCRs reportedly recognized epitopes outside regions mutated in the B.1.351 and B.1.1.7 variants. Most participants were white British and females outnumbered males, and the authors suggested that clonal diversity may have been underestimated. In the small 56-69-year group, the increase in depth fell short of significance, most likely because of low power. Because no day 14 peak-response samples were available, repertoires were characterized only after the peak T cell response.

The CDR3 regions of human TCRbeta chains were analyzed by immunosequencing. Per the authors' processing: Repertoire TCRs were matched against a reference library of SARS-CoV-2-specific TCRs generated with the MIRA antigen-specificity platform. Breadth meant the fraction of unique TCRs that were SARS-CoV-2-associated, whereas depth meant the fraction of total T cells that were SARS-CoV-2-associated. Each spike-specific TCR was assigned to its reactive spike region and to a CD4 or CD8 class using the MIRA data. Log10-transformed breadth and depth values were compared by one-way ANOVA with Sidak's multiple comparisons tests. Here the immuneACCESS table is served through TCRdb, limited to in-frame sequences with V and J called. Missing clones are a known gap in these copies; in checked studies unresolved V genes cover under half, and the rest lacks a known reason. V and J calls and clone size follow that table, whereas D and trimming were derived from the DNA. Within this sample are around 140,000 clones, with around nine tenths of them counted one time only. About 1.5% of the sample goes to the ten largest clones.

What the time point label conveys for this sample: baseline before first vaccination. Vaccinee samples were obtained from the UK trials COV001 and COV002, which included a single-blind randomized controlled phase 2/3 trial of AZD1222 (ChAdOx1 nCoV-19) in healthy adults. For TCRbeta chain sequencing, PBMC samples from trial participants were taken at day 0 and at day 28 after the second dose. The receptor was derived from an adult in good health. Source: peripheral blood, taken on day 0 of AZD1222 vaccination.

The DNA sequence reads TGTGCCAGCAGCTCAGGGACCTCAATCCAGGAGACCCAGTACTTC. Translated, it reads CASSSGTSIQETQYF. In this chain, TRBV7-2 is recombined with TRBJ2-5; the D element might be TRBD1 or TRBD2, as each aligns at 5 bases. Looking up the germline V gene yields CDR1 SGHTA and CDR2 FQGNSA. V and J are truncated by 4 bases and 5 bases respectively, leaving an intervening sequence of 17 bases. Taken from cysteine to phenylalanine, the CDR3 has 15 residues. CDR3 DNA is the only sequence kept; it has 45 bases, read in frame from the first base.